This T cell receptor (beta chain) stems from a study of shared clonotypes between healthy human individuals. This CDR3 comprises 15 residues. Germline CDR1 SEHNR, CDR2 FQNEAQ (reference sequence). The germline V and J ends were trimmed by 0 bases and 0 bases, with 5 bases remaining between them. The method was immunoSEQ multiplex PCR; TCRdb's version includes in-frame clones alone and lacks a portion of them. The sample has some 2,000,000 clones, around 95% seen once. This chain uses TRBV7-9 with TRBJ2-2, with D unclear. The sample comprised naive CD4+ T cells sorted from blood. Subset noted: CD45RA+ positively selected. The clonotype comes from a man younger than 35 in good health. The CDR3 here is CASSLAAANTGELFF. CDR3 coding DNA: TGTGCCAGCAGCTTAGCAGCAGCGAACACCGGGGAGCTGTTTTTT.